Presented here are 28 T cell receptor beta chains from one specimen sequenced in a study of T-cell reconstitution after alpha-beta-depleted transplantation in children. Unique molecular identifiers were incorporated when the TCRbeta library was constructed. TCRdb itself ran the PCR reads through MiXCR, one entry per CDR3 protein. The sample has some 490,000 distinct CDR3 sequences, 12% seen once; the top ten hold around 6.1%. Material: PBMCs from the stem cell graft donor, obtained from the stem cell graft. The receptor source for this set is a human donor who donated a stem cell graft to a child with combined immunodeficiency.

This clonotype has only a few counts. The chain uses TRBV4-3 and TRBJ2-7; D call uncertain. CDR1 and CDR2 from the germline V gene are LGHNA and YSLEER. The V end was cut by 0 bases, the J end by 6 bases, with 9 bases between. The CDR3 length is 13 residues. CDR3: CASSQDFRREQYF. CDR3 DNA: TGCGCCAGCAGCCAAGATTTCCGCCGCGAGCAGTACTTC.

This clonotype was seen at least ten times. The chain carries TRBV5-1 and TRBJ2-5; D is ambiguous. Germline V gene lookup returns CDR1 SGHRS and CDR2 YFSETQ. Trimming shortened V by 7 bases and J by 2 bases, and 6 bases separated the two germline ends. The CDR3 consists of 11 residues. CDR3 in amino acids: CASGTQETQYF. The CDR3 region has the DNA TGCGCCAGCGGAACTCAAGAGACCCAGTACTTC.

The CDR3 loop is CASSQDGGGRTYEQYF. DNA of the CDR3: TGCGCCAGCAGCCAAGATGGGGGGGGAAGGACCTACGAGCAGTACTTC. This chain uses TRBV4-1 with TRBJ2-7; 7 nucleotides align to TRBD2. The V gene end was trimmed by 0 bases and the J gene end by 2 bases; junction bases not matched to a gene: 7. There are 16 residues in the CDR3. Germline V CDR1 and CDR2: MGHRA, YSYEKL.

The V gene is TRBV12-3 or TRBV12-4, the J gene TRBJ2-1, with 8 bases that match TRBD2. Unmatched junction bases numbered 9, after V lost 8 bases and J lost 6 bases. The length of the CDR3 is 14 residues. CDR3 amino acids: CASCPSAGANEQFF. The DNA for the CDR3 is TGTGCCAGCTGTCCCTCAGCGGGAGCCAATGAGCAGTTCTTC.

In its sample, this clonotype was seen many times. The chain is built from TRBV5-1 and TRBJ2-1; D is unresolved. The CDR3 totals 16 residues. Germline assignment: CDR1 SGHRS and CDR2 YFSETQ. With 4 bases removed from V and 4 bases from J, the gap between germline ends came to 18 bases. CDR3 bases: TGCGCCAGCAGCAGAATCCTGGACCACCTTTACAATGAGCAGTTCTTC. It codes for CASSRILDHLYNEQFF. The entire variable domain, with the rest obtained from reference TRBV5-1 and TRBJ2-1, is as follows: KAGVTQTPRYLIKTRGQQVTLSCSPISGHRSVSWYQQTPGQGLQFLFEYFSETQRNKGNFPGRFSGRQFSNSRSEMNVSTLELGDSALYLCASSRILDHLYNEQFFGPGTRLTVL.

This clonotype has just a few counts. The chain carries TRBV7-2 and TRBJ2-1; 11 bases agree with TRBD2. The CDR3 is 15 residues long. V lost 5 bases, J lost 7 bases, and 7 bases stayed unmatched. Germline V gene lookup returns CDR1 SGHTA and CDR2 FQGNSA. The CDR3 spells CASSNSGGAQNEQFF. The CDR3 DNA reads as TGTGCCAGCAGCAATAGCGGGGGGGCCCAAAATGAGCAGTTCTTC.

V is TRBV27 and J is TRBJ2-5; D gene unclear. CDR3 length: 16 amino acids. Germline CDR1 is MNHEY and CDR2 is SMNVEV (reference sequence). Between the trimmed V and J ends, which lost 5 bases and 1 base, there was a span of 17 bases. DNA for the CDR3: TGTGCCAGCAGTCCGGTTGTAAGCAGAGCCCAAGAGACCCAGTACTTC. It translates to CASSPVVSRAQETQYF.

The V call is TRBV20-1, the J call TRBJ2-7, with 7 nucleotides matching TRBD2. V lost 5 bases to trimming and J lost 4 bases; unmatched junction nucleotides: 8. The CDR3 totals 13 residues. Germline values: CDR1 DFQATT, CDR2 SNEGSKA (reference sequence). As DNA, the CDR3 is TGCAGTGCTCTGGGACCAGCGGGGTACGAGCAGTACTTC. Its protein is CSALGPAGYEQYF.

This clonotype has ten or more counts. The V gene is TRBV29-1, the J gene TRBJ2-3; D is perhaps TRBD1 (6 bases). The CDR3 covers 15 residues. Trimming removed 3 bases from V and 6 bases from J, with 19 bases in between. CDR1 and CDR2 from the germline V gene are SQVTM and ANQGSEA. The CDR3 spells CSVEGAALHPDTQYF. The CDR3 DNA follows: TGCAGCGTTGAGGGGGCGGCCCTCCACCCGGATACGCAGTATTTT.

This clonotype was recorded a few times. CDR3 bases: TGCAGTGCTAGAGTACGCGGGACGGCAGATACGCAGTATTTT. This codes for CSARVRGTADTQYF. The chain joins TRBV20-1 to TRBJ2-3, with a possible D match to TRBD2 (6 bases). Germline CDR1 and CDR2: DFQATT and SNEGSKA (reference sequence). Trimming left V 1 base short and J 4 bases short, with 12 bases between. This CDR3 contains 14 residues.

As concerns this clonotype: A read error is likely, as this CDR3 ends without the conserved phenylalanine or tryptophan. The CDR3 sequence is CASSQGIYETQYV. The CDR3 nucleotides read TGCGCCAGCAGCCAAGGGATTTATGAGACCCAGTACGTC. The rearrangement uses TRBV4-1 and TRBJ2-5; D gene unclear. The CDR3 is made up of 13 amino acids. Per the germline V gene, CDR1 is MGHRA and CDR2 is YSYEKL. Trimming took 1 base from V and 5 from J, leaving 8 bases between them.

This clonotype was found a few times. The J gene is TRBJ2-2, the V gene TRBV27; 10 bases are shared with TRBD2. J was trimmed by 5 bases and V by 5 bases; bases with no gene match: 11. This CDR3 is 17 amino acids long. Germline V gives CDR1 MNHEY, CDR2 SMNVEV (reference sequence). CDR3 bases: TGTGCCAGCAGTCGTTCTAGCGGGAGTGTTTTAACCGGGGAGCTGTTTTTT. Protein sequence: CASSRSSGSVLTGELFF.

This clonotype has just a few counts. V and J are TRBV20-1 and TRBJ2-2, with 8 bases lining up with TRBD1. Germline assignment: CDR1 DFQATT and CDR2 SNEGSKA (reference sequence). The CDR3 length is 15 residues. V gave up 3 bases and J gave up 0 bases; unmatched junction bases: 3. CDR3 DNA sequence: TGCAGTGCTAGCCCAGGGGGCGCGAACACCGGGGAGCTGTTTTTT. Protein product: CSASPGGANTGELFF.

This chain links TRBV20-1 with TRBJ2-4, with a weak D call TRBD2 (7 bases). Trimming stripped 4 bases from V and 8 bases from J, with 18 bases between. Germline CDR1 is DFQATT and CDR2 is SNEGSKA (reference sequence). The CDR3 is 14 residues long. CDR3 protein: CSAIVLAGADIQYF. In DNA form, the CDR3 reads TGCAGTGCTATTGTCTTGGCGGGGGCAGACATTCAGTACTTC.

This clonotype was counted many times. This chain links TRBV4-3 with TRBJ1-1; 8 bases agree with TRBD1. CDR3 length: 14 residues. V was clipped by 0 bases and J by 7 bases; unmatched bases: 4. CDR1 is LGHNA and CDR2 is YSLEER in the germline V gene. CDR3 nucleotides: TGCGCCAGCAGCCAAGATCAGGGGGCGGATGAAGCTTTCTTT. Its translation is CASSQDQGADEAFF.

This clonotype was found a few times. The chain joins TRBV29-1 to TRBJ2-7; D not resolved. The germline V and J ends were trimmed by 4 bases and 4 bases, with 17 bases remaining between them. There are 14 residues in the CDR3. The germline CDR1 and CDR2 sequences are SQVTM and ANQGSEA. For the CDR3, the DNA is TGCAGCGTTGTTTTTAGGGATTTAGGTTACGAGCAGTACTTC. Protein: CSVVFRDLGYEQYF.

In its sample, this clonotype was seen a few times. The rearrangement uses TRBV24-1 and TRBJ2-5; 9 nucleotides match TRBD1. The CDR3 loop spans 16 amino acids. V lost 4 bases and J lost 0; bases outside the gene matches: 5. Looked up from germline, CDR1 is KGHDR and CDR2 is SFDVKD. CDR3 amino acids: CATSESGTGYQETQYF. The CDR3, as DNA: TGTGCCACCAGTGAATCCGGGACAGGGTACCAAGAGACCCAGTACTTC.

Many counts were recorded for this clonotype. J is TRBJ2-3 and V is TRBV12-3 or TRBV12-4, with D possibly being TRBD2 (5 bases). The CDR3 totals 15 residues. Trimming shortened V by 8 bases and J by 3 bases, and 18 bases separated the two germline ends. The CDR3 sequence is CASVGRTVLTDTQYF. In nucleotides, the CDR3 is TGTGCCAGCGTTGGGAGAACCGTACTTACAGATACGCAGTATTTT.

The CDR3 reads CASSVEGHTYEQYF. For the CDR3, the DNA is TGTGCCAGCAGCGTAGAGGGACACACCTACGAGCAGTACTTC. The V call is TRBV9, the J call TRBJ2-7; possible D gene TRBD1, 6 bases. The CDR3 contains 14 residues. The V gene lost 0 bases and the J gene lost 2 bases, with 9 bases spanning the gap. The germline gives CDR1 SGDLS, CDR2 YYNGEE.

The chain's CDR3 is CASTSRRGWSGQPQHF. CDR3 DNA sequence: TGTGCCAGCACATCTAGGAGGGGGTGGTCCGGGCAGCCCCAGCATTTT. J is TRBJ1-5 and V is TRBV28, with TRBD1 as a possible D gene (6 bases). Looked up from germline, CDR1 is MDHEN and CDR2 is SYDVKM. This CDR3 has 16 amino acids. V was clipped by 7 bases and J by 7 bases, with 23 bases between them.

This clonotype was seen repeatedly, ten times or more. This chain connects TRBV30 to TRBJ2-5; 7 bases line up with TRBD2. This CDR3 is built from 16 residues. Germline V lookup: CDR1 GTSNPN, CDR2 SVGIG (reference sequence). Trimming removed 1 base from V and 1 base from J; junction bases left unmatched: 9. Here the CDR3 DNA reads TGTGCCTGGAGTGGTCTGGGAACTAGCGCCCAAGAGACCCAGTACTTC. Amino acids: CAWSGLGTSAQETQYF. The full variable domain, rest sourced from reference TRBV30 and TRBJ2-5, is SQTIHQWPATLVQPVGSPLSLECTVEGTSNPNLYWYRQAAGRGLQLLFYSVGIGQISSEVPQNLSASRPQDRQFILSSKKLLLSDSGFYLCAWSGLGTSAQETQYFGPGTRLLVL.

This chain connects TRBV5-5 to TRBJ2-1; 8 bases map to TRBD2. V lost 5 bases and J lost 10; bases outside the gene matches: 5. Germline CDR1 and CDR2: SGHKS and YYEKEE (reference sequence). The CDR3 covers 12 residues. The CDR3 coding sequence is TGTGCCAGCAGGGGACTAGGGCCGGAGCAGTTCTTC. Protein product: CASRGLGPEQFF.

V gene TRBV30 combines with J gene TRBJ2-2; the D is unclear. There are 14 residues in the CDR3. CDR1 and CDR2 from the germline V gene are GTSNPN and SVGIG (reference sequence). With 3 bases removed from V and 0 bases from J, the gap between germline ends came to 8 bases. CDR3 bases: TGTGCCTGGAGAGATAGGCCGAACACCGGGGAGCTGTTTTTT. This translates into CAWRDRPNTGELFF.

Written as DNA, the CDR3 is TGTGCCAGCAGTTACCCCTCGTTCGAGCAGTACTTC. This translates into CASSYPSFEQYF. The chain combines TRBV6-2 or TRBV6-3 with TRBJ2-7; D gene uncertain. CDR1 and CDR2 (germline): MNHEY, SVGEGT. Trimming took 2 bases from V and 6 from J, leaving 8 bases between them. This CDR3 region has 12 residues.

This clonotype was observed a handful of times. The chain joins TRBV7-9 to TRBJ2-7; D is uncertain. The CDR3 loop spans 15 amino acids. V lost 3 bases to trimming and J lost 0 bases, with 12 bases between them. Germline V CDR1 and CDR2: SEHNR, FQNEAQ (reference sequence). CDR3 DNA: TGTGCCAGCAGCTTTCCACTAAGAAGCTCCTACGAGCAGTACTTC. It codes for CASSFPLRSSYEQYF.

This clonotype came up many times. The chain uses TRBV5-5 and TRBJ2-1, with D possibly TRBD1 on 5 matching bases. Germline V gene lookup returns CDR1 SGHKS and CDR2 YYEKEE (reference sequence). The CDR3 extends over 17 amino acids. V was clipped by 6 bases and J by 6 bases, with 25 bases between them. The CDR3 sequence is CASTLGTSRVIPNEQFF. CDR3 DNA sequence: TGTGCCAGCACGCTAGGCACGAGCAGGGTTATTCCCAATGAGCAGTTCTTC. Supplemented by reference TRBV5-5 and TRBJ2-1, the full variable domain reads DAGVTQSPTHLIKTRGQQVTLRCSPISGHKSVSWYQQVLGQGPQFIFQYYEKEERGRGNFPDRFSARQFPNYSSELNVNALLLGDSALYLCASTLGTSRVIPNEQFFGPGTRLTVL.

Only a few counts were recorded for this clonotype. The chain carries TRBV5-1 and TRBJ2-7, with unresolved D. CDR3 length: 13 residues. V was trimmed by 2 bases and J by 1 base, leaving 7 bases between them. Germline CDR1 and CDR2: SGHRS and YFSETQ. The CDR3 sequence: CASSFSQSYEQYF. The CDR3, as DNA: TGCGCCAGCAGCTTTAGTCAGTCCTACGAGCAGTACTTC. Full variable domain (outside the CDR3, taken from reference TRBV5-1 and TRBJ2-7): KAGVTQTPRYLIKTRGQQVTLSCSPISGHRSVSWYQQTPGQGLQFLFEYFSETQRNKGNFPGRFSGRQFSNSRSEMNVSTLELGDSALYLCASSFSQSYEQYFGPGTRLTVT.

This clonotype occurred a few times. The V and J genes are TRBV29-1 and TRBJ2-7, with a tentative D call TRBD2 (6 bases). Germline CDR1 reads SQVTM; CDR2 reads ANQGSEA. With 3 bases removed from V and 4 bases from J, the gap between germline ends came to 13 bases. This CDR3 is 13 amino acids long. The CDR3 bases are TGCAGCGTTGAGGATCGGGGGAATTACGAGCAGTACTTC. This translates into CSVEDRGNYEQYF.